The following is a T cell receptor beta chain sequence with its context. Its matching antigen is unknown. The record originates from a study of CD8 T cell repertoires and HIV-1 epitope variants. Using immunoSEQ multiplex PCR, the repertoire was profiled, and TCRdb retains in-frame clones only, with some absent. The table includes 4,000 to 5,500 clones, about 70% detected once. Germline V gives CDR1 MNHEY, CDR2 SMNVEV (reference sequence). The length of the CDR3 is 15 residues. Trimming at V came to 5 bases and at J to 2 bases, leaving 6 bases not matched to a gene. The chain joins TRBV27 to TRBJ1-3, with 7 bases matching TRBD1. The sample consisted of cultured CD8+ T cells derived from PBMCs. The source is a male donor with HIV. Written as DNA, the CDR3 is TGTGCCAGCAGTCAAACCGGGACAGCTGGAAACACCATATATTTT. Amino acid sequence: CASSQTGTAGNTIYF.